The rows below give T cell receptor beta chains drawn from one sample of a study of cytomegalovirus exposure and HLA in healthy donors. Sequencing used immunoSEQ multiplex PCR; TCRdb keeps in-frame clones, though not all of them. There are 45,000 to 60,000 clones in the sample, with approximately 6.9% held by the top ten. The sample comprised PBMCs. All receptors derive from a woman aged 40 to 50 in good health and CMV-seronegative. The CDR3 runs from the conserved cysteine through the conserved F or W. A D gene is named only where the DNA matches it firmly. Where a row states a size, it is once, few, many or the class of an expanded clone; other rows omit it.

j_call: TRBJ2-7; d_call: NA; v_call: TRBV6-5; clone_size: NA; cdr3_nt: TGTGCCAGCTCGAGGTTCGGCTCCTACGAGCAGTACTTC; cdr3_aa: CASSRFGSYEQYF
j_call: TRBJ2-7; d_call: NA; v_call: TRBV4-2; clone_size: NA; cdr3_nt: TGTGCCAGCAGCCAAGGGCTAGCATCGTACGAGCAGTACTTC; cdr3_aa: CASSQGLASYEQYF
j_call: TRBJ1-2; d_call: TRBD1; v_call: TRBV27; clone_size: NA; cdr3_nt: TGTGCCAGCAGTCACTCGGGACAGGGGCCAGTGGGTGGTGGCTACACCTTC; cdr3_aa: CASSHSGQGPVGGGYTF
j_call: TRBJ2-1; d_call: NA; v_call: TRBV5-1; clone_size: NA; cdr3_nt: TGCGCCAGCAGCTCCTCGGGGGACTACAATGAGCAGTTCTTC; cdr3_aa: CASSSSGDYNEQFF
j_call: TRBJ1-5; d_call: TRBD1; v_call: TRBV7-8; clone_size: NA; cdr3_nt: TGTGCCAGCAGCCCCGACAGGGGACGCAATCAGCCCCAGCATTTT; cdr3_aa: CASSPDRGRNQPQHF
j_call: TRBJ2-1; d_call: TRBD2; v_call: TRBV4-3; clone_size: medium-sized; cdr3_nt: TGCGCCAGCAGCCGCAGGGTGCCGGGACTAGCGGAATTATATCCCTACAATGAGCAGTTCTTC; cdr3_aa: CASSRRVPGLAELYPYNEQFF
j_call: TRBJ1-1; d_call: NA; v_call: TRBV18; clone_size: NA; cdr3_nt: TGTGCCAGCTCATGGAAACGGGAAATGAACACTGAAGCTTTCTTT; cdr3_aa: CASSWKREMNTEAFF
j_call: TRBJ1-6; d_call: NA; v_call: TRBV7-2; clone_size: NA; cdr3_nt: TGTGCCAGCAGCCCCTACAGGGATAATTCACCCCTCCACTTT; cdr3_aa: CASSPYRDNSPLHF
j_call: TRBJ2-1; d_call: TRBD1; v_call: TRBV7-9; clone_size: NA; cdr3_nt: TGTGCCAGCAGCTTAGGGTGGGACAGGGTCTATGAGCAGTTCTTC; cdr3_aa: CASSLGWDRVYEQFF
j_call: TRBJ1-5; d_call: TRBD1; v_call: TRBV18; clone_size: NA; cdr3_nt: TGTGCCAGCTCCTCAGGAGGGGGCGTAGGTCGCACTCAGCCCCAGCATTTT; cdr3_aa: CASSSGGGVGRTQPQHF
j_call: TRBJ1-6; d_call: NA; v_call: TRBV2; clone_size: NA; cdr3_nt: TGTGCCAGCAGTGGGACAGATTCGAATTCACCCCTCCACTTT; cdr3_aa: CASSGTDSNSPLHF
j_call: TRBJ2-7; d_call: TRBD1; v_call: TRBV5-1; clone_size: NA; cdr3_nt: TGCGCCAGCAGCTTGGGTGAGACAGGGGGCGACGAGCAGTACTTC; cdr3_aa: CASSLGETGGDEQYF
j_call: TRBJ2-3; d_call: NA; v_call: TRBV30; clone_size: NA; cdr3_nt: TGTGCCTGGGGAACAGGGGATACGCAGTATTTT; cdr3_aa: CAWGTGDTQYF
j_call: TRBJ2-2; d_call: NA; v_call: TRBV6-5; clone_size: NA; cdr3_nt: TGTGCCAGCAGGGTCGACAGACGCACCGGGGAGCTGTTTTTT; cdr3_aa: CASRVDRRTGELFF
j_call: TRBJ1-1; d_call: NA; v_call: TRBV19; clone_size: NA; cdr3_nt: TGTGCCAGTAGACATGGGGCTGAGGCTGAAGCTTTCTTT; cdr3_aa: CASRHGAEAEAFF
j_call: TRBJ1-1; d_call: NA; v_call: TRBV19; clone_size: NA; cdr3_nt: TGTGCCAGTAGTATATCGGTTAACACTGAAGCTTTCTTT; cdr3_aa: CASSISVNTEAFF
j_call: TRBJ1-1; d_call: TRBD1; v_call: TRBV2; clone_size: NA; cdr3_nt: TGTGCCAGCCCGGGACAGGCGAACACTGAAGCTTTCTTT; cdr3_aa: CASPGQANTEAFF
j_call: TRBJ2-7; d_call: NA; v_call: TRBV30; clone_size: NA; cdr3_nt: TGTGCCTGGGGAGGGGGCCCTACCTACGAGCAGTACTTC; cdr3_aa: CAWGGGPTYEQYF
j_call: TRBJ1-1; d_call: NA; v_call: TRBV28; clone_size: NA; cdr3_nt: TGTGCCAGCAGTGACCCAAGGAGTTTAGCTTTCTTT; cdr3_aa: CASSDPRSLAFF
j_call: TRBJ2-6; d_call: NA; v_call: TRBV2; clone_size: NA; cdr3_nt: TGTGCCAGCAGTGAATTTAGGGAAGCTGCAGTTCGGAAGCTTAATACTAGCTGCGGCAACGTCCTGACTTTC; cdr3_aa: CASSEFREAAVRKLNTSCGNVLTF
j_call: TRBJ2-7; d_call: TRBD2; v_call: TRBV5-1; clone_size: NA; cdr3_nt: TGCGCCAGCAGCCAAGGCGGGGGAGACGCCTACGAGCAGTACTTC; cdr3_aa: CASSQGGGDAYEQYF
j_call: TRBJ1-1; d_call: NA; v_call: TRBV18; clone_size: NA; cdr3_nt: TGTGCCAGCTCACCATCACATATTGAAGCTTTCTTT; cdr3_aa: CASSPSHIEAFF
j_call: TRBJ1-1; d_call: NA; v_call: TRBV29-1; clone_size: NA; cdr3_nt: TGCAGCGTTGTTGGGGGGTTTGGCACTGAAGCTTTCTTT; cdr3_aa: CSVVGGFGTEAFF
j_call: TRBJ2-7; d_call: TRBD1; v_call: TRBV29-1; clone_size: NA; cdr3_nt: TGCAGCGTTGAAGTTCCAGGGGGCCACTACGAGCAGTACTTC; cdr3_aa: CSVEVPGGHYEQYF
j_call: TRBJ2-7; d_call: NA; v_call: TRBV11-2; clone_size: NA; cdr3_nt: TGTGCCAGCAGTCACAGCCTACAGGGTTCGATGAGCTCCTACGAGCAGTACTTC; cdr3_aa: CASSHSLQGSMSSYEQYF
j_call: TRBJ2-3; d_call: TRBD2; v_call: TRBV5-5; clone_size: NA; cdr3_nt: TGTGCCAGCAGCCGACTAGCGGGGGGCCACCATAGCACAGATACGCAGTATTTT; cdr3_aa: CASSRLAGGHHSTDTQYF
j_call: TRBJ1-3; d_call: TRBD1; v_call: TRBV7-9; clone_size: NA; cdr3_nt: TGTGCCAGCAGCCCACGCGGGACAGGTTCTGGAAACACCATATATTTT; cdr3_aa: CASSPRGTGSGNTIYF
j_call: TRBJ1-1; d_call: NA; v_call: TRBV7-9; clone_size: NA; cdr3_nt: TGTGCCAGCAGCCCGTTCGAGGAGCGTGCTTTCTTT; cdr3_aa: CASSPFEERAFF
j_call: TRBJ2-2; d_call: NA; v_call: TRBV28; clone_size: NA; cdr3_nt: TGTGCCAGCAGTTTAGTGGCAGGATCGACCGGGGAGCTGTTTTTT; cdr3_aa: CASSLVAGSTGELFF
j_call: TRBJ1-6; d_call: TRBD1; v_call: TRBV5-8; clone_size: NA; cdr3_nt: TGTGCCAGCAGCCAAGGGACAGGGCTAAGGCCCCTCCACTTT; cdr3_aa: CASSQGTGLRPLHF
j_call: TRBJ2-5; d_call: TRBD1; v_call: TRBV28; clone_size: NA; cdr3_nt: TGTGCCAGCAGAGGGACAGTCCAAGAGACCCAGTACTTC; cdr3_aa: CASRGTVQETQYF
j_call: TRBJ2-5; d_call: NA; v_call: TRBV11-3; clone_size: NA; cdr3_nt: TGTGCCAGCAGCTTCGCAGGGAAAGAGACCCAGTACTTC; cdr3_aa: CASSFAGKETQYF
j_call: TRBJ2-7; d_call: NA; v_call: TRBV28; clone_size: NA; cdr3_nt: TGTGCCAGCAGTTCCACAGCCATCCACGAGCAGTACTTC; cdr3_aa: CASSSTAIHEQYF
j_call: TRBJ2-7; d_call: TRBD1; v_call: TRBV5-8; clone_size: NA; cdr3_nt: TGTGCCAGCAACCGGGACAGGGGGCTGGACGAGCAGTACTTC; cdr3_aa: CASNRDRGLDEQYF
j_call: TRBJ2-3; d_call: NA; v_call: TRBV11-2; clone_size: NA; cdr3_nt: TGTGCCAGCAGCCTAAGCGGTGGCACAGATACGCAGTATTTT; cdr3_aa: CASSLSGGTDTQYF
j_call: TRBJ1-1; d_call: NA; v_call: TRBV30; clone_size: NA; cdr3_nt: TGTGCCTGGAGTGTCGGGGTCGCCACTGAAGCTTTCTTT; cdr3_aa: CAWSVGVATEAFF
j_call: TRBJ2-7; d_call: NA; v_call: TRBV7-7; clone_size: NA; cdr3_nt: TGTGCCAGCAGCTTACGTGACAGAGACTACGAGCAGTACTTC; cdr3_aa: CASSLRDRDYEQYF
j_call: TRBJ1-2; d_call: NA; v_call: TRBV7-2; clone_size: NA; cdr3_nt: TGTGCCAGCAGCCCAGCAGGGTATGGCTACACCTTC; cdr3_aa: CASSPAGYGYTF
j_call: TRBJ1-4; d_call: NA; v_call: TRBV30; clone_size: NA; cdr3_nt: TGTGCCTGGAGTGTTCACAGGGACCCGTTTGAAAAACTGTTTTTT; cdr3_aa: CAWSVHRDPFEKLFF
j_call: TRBJ2-2; d_call: TRBD2; v_call: TRBV19; clone_size: NA; cdr3_nt: TGTGCCAGTTGCGGGCTAGCGGGAGCCGGGGAGCTGTTTTTT; cdr3_aa: CASCGLAGAGELFF
j_call: TRBJ2-3; d_call: TRBD2; v_call: TRBV18; clone_size: NA; cdr3_nt: TGTGCCAGCTCACCACAAACTAGCGGGAGCACAGATACGCAGTATTTT; cdr3_aa: CASSPQTSGSTDTQYF
j_call: TRBJ2-1; d_call: TRBD2; v_call: TRBV6-6; clone_size: NA; cdr3_nt: TGTGCCAGCAGTGAGCGGGAGGGCCGGAATGAGCAGTTCTTC; cdr3_aa: CASSEREGRNEQFF
j_call: TRBJ2-1; d_call: TRBD1; v_call: TRBV5-1; clone_size: NA; cdr3_nt: TGCGCCAGCAGCGCCGCGACAGGGTTTAATGAGCAGTTCTTC; cdr3_aa: CASSAATGFNEQFF
j_call: TRBJ1-1; d_call: TRBD1; v_call: TRBV5-1; clone_size: NA; cdr3_nt: TGCGCCAGCAGCTTCAGCCGGGACAGGCTTAACACTGAAGCTTTCTTT; cdr3_aa: CASSFSRDRLNTEAFF
j_call: TRBJ1-5; d_call: NA; v_call: TRBV5-1; clone_size: NA; cdr3_nt: TGCGCCAGCAGCTTCGCGGGGGGCGGCAATCAGCCCCAGCATTTT; cdr3_aa: CASSFAGGGNQPQHF
j_call: TRBJ2-1; d_call: NA; v_call: TRBV6-5; clone_size: NA; cdr3_nt: TGTGCCAGCAAGATGGCTCCCCCCTACAATGAGCAGTTCTTC; cdr3_aa: CASKMAPPYNEQFF
j_call: TRBJ1-5; d_call: NA; v_call: TRBV6-1; clone_size: NA; cdr3_nt: TGTGCCAGCAGTCAAATCGACAGTAGCAATCAGCCCCAGCATTTT; cdr3_aa: CASSQIDSSNQPQHF
j_call: TRBJ1-6; d_call: TRBD1; v_call: TRBV5-1; clone_size: NA; cdr3_nt: TGCGCCAGCAGCTCGGGACAGGGGGATTCACCCCTCCACTTT; cdr3_aa: CASSSGQGDSPLHF
j_call: TRBJ2-1; d_call: TRBD2; v_call: TRBV15; clone_size: NA; cdr3_nt: TGTGCCACCAGCATGGGACTAGCGGGAGGAGAAAATGAGCAGTTCTTC; cdr3_aa: CATSMGLAGGENEQFF
j_call: TRBJ1-2; d_call: NA; v_call: TRBV7-9; clone_size: NA; cdr3_nt: TGTGCCAGCAGCCAAGGGGGTGTCGGTGGCTACACCTTC; cdr3_aa: CASSQGGVGGYTF
j_call: TRBJ1-5; d_call: NA; v_call: TRBV9; clone_size: NA; cdr3_nt: TGTGCCAGCAGCGTAGACTTAAAACAGGGTTATCAGCCCCAGCATTTT; cdr3_aa: CASSVDLKQGYQPQHF
j_call: TRBJ2-7; d_call: NA; v_call: TRBV19; clone_size: NA; cdr3_nt: TGTGCCAGTAGTATACGACAGACCAGGCCCTACGAGCAGTACTTC; cdr3_aa: CASSIRQTRPYEQYF
j_call: TRBJ2-7; d_call: TRBD1; v_call: TRBV4-2; clone_size: NA; cdr3_nt: TGTGCCAGCAGCCAAGATCTGAGAGGCCCAGGGGGCTCCTACGAGCAGTACTTC; cdr3_aa: CASSQDLRGPGGSYEQYF
j_call: TRBJ1-1; d_call: TRBD1; v_call: TRBV6-5; clone_size: NA; cdr3_nt: TGTGCCAGCAGCCCCGGGACAGGGGATACTGAAGCTTTCTTT; cdr3_aa: CASSPGTGDTEAFF
j_call: TRBJ1-5; d_call: TRBD1; v_call: TRBV6-1; clone_size: NA; cdr3_nt: TGTGCCAGCACCAACAGGGGTTCGGGTCAGCCCCAGCATTTT; cdr3_aa: CASTNRGSGQPQHF
j_call: TRBJ2-2; d_call: TRBD1; v_call: TRBV27; clone_size: NA; cdr3_nt: TGTGCCAGCAGCCGGACAGGGTTTAACACCGGGGAGCTGTTTTTT; cdr3_aa: CASSRTGFNTGELFF
j_call: TRBJ2-1; d_call: TRBD1; v_call: TRBV19; clone_size: NA; cdr3_nt: TGTGCCAGTAGTGAAGGACAGGTTGGTTTTGTGATCAATGAGCAGTTCTTC; cdr3_aa: CASSEGQVGFVINEQFF
j_call: TRBJ2-7; d_call: TRBD2; v_call: TRBV28; clone_size: NA; cdr3_nt: TGTGCCAGCAAAGTCGGGGCGGGAGTGAGCTCCTACGAGCAGTACTTC; cdr3_aa: CASKVGAGVSSYEQYF
j_call: TRBJ2-7; d_call: TRBD1; v_call: TRBV27; clone_size: NA; cdr3_nt: TGTGCCAGCAGTTTATCGGCAGGGGGCACCTACGAGCAGTACTTC; cdr3_aa: CASSLSAGGTYEQYF